The 10 T cell receptor beta chains below were found in one sample sequenced in a study of blood T cell repertoires in COVID-19. The assay was immunoSEQ multiplex PCR, and TCRdb's table has in-frame clones only and misses some. The repertoire has some 350,000 clones, 80% to 90% of them found once; the top ten carry over 4.5%. The sequencing input was PBMCs or T cells enriched from blood (not recorded which). Receptors were obtained from a young man who had recovered from COVID-19.

This chain connects TRBV7-2 to TRBJ1-1; unclear D gene. CDR1 and CDR2 from the germline V gene are SGHTA and FQGNSA. V dropped 3 bases and J dropped 0 bases, with 8 bases sitting between them. The CDR3 runs to 14 residues. CDR3 amino acids: CASSFPSMNTEAFF. DNA of the CDR3: TGTGCCAGCAGCTTTCCCTCTATGAACACTGAAGCTTTCTTT.

The chain combines TRBV27 with TRBJ2-1; 7 bases are a match to TRBD2. The V gene end was trimmed by 6 bases and the J gene end by 3 bases; junction bases not matched to a gene: 8. Germline loops: CDR1 MNHEY, CDR2 SMNVEV (reference sequence). The length of the CDR3 is 15 residues. The CDR3 nucleotides are TGTGCCAGCAGCCCAGCCGGGACTAACTACAATGAGCAGTTCTTC. Amino acids: CASSPAGTNYNEQFF.

This clone showed up just a few times. V is TRBV6-5 and J is TRBJ1-2; no firm D call. The CDR3 totals 12 residues. Deletions cut 6 bases from V and 8 bases from J, with 13 bases between. Germline CDR1 is MNHEY and CDR2 is SVGAGI. CDR3 residues: CASSLDRVGYTF. CDR3 coding DNA: TGTGCCAGCAGCCTCGACCGGGTAGGCTACACCTTC.

This clone has more than one count but fewer than ten. The J gene is TRBJ2-1, the V gene TRBV30; D is ambiguous. The ends were cut back, 3 bases at V and 3 bases at J, with 9 bases in the middle. The CDR3 is 13 residues long. Germline CDR1 and CDR2: GTSNPN and SVGIG (reference sequence). The chain's CDR3 is CAWRSGNYNEQFF. DNA for the CDR3: TGTGCCTGGAGGTCTGGCAACTACAATGAGCAGTTCTTC.

This rearrangement joins TRBV6-8 to TRBJ1-1; D is possibly TRBD1 (6 bases). Per the germline V gene, CDR1 is MNHGY and CDR2 is SAAAGT. The CDR3 sequence is 15 residues long. Trimming cost V 2 bases and J 4 bases, with 14 bases left between them. For the CDR3, the DNA is TGTGCCAGCAGTTACCGAGGTGGGGGCAGCACTGAAGCTTTCTTT. This codes for CASSYRGGGSTEAFF.

The chain is built from TRBV7-6 and TRBJ1-5; 7 bases are a match to TRBD1. Per the germline V gene, CDR1 is SGHVS and CDR2 is FNYEAQ. V gave up 4 bases and J gave up 4 bases; unmatched junction bases: 1. This CDR3 is 13 amino acids long. As DNA, the CDR3 is TGTGCCAGCAGCTCAGGGGGGAATCAGCCCCAGCATTTT. Translating it yields CASSSGGNQPQHF.

This clone is a singleton in its sample. The rearrangement uses TRBV6-5 and TRBJ2-1, with D tentatively TRBD1 (6 bases). This CDR3 contains 13 residues. CDR1 is MNHEY and CDR2 is SVGAGI in the germline V gene. V was clipped by 2 bases and J by 4 bases, with 6 bases between them. CDR3 coding DNA: TGTGCCAGCAGTTACGGACAGTACAATGAGCAGTTCTTC. Protein sequence: CASSYGQYNEQFF.

The chain is built from TRBV18 and TRBJ1-5; possibly TRBD1 for D (5 bases). The CDR3 extends over 15 amino acids. The germline gives CDR1 KGHSH, CDR2 LQKENI. Deletions cut 3 bases from V and 1 base from J, with 10 bases between. The DNA for the CDR3 is TGTGCCAGCTCACCGGGGGGTGGAAGCAATCAGCCCCAGCATTTT. It yields the protein CASSPGGGSNQPQHF.

The chain joins TRBV13 to TRBJ1-5, with D uncertain. The CDR3 has 13 amino acids. The V and J ends lost 5 bases and 2 bases respectively, with 7 bases between them. Germline V gives CDR1 PRHDT, CDR2 FYEKMQ (reference sequence). The CDR3 here is CASSSGGNQPQHF. CDR3 nucleotide sequence: TGTGCCAGCAGCAGCGGAGGCAATCAGCCCCAGCATTTT. Supplemented by reference TRBV13 and TRBJ1-5, the full variable domain reads AAGVIQSPRHLIKEKRETATLKCYPIPRHDTVYWYQQGPGQDPQFLISFYEKMQSDKGSIPDRFSAQQFSDYHSELNMSSLELGDSALYFCASSSGGNQPQHFGDGTRLSIL.

The sample holds one count of this clone. The chain has TRBV20-1 and TRBJ2-1; D gene uncertain. The V gene's germline CDR1 is DFQATT and CDR2 SNEGSKA (reference sequence). Trimming stripped 1 base from V and 9 bases from J, with 7 bases between. The CDR3 has 11 amino acids. CDR3 nucleotide sequence: TGCAGTGCTAGAGGGTCTAGTGAGCAGTTCTTC. Translation gives CSARGSSEQFF.